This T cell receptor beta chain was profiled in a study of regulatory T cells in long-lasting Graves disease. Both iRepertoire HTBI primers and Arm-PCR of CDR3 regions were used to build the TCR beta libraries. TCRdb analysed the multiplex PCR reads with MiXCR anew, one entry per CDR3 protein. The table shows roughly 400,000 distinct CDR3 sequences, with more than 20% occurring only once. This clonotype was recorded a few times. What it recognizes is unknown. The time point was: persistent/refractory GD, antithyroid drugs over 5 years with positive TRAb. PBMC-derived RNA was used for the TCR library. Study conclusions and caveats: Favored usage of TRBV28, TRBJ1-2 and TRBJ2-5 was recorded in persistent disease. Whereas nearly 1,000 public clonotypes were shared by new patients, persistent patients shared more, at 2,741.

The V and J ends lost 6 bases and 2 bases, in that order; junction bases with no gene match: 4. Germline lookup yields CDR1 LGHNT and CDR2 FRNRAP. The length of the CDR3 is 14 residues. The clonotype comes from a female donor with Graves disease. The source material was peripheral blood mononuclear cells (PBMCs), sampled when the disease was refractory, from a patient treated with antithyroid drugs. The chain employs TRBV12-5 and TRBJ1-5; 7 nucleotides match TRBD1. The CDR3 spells CASGRTGGNQPQHF. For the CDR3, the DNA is TGTGCTAGTGGCCGTACAGGGGGCAATCAGCCCCAGCATTTT.